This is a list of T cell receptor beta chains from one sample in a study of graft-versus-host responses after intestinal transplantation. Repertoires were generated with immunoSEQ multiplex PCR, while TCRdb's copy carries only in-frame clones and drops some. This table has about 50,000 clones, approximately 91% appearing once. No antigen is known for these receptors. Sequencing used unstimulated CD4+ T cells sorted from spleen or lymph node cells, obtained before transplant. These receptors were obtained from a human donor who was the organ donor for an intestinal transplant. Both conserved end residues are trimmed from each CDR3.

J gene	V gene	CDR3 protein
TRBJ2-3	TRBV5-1	ASSLDRDSLTDTQY
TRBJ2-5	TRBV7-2	ASSLDGGGETQY
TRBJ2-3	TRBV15	ATSRDLGLDYPDTQY
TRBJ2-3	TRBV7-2	ASSLVRASNTQY
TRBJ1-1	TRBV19	ASSIGTNTEAF
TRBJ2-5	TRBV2	ASSEGVTQY
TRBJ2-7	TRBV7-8	ASGGLAGVLEQY
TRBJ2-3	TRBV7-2	ASSSRGAGGLSTDTQY
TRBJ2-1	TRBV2	ASRGLAPSPYNEQF
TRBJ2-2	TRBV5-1	ASSLELAEPDTGELF
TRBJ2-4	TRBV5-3	ARSTGFIAKNIQY
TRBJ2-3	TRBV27	ASSLAGGLGDTQY
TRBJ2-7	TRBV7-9	ASSFLPKPTNEQY
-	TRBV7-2	ASSWTSGRVNEQY
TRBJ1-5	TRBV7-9	ASSAGAQPQH
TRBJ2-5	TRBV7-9	ASSLGDRGAQETQY
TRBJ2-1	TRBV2	ASSEAGTSGSLGNEQF
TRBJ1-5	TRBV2	ASSELGQSNQPQH
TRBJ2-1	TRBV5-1	ASSLELAGVNEQF
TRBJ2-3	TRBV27	ASSPSSGRAGDTQY
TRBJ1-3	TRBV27	ASSRTGPYSGNTIY
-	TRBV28	ASSFGGQGSYEQY
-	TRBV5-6	ASSRQGAGAYEQY
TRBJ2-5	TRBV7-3	ASSLGRGETQY
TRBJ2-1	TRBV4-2	ASRGTSGGNEQF
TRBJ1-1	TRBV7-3	ASSAQGFTEAF